These 30 T cell receptor beta chains originate from one sample sequenced in a study of blood T cells in healthy people across ages (dated by TCRdb to between 2014 and 2016). Libraries came from 5' RACE. The instrument was an Illumina HiSeq 2500. The second PCR ran for about 6 to 11 cycles and used a J-beta primer mix along with a sample-barcoded 5' primer. TCRdb took the public reads, trimmed them with fastp at Q25, ran MiXCR for clone calling and kept in-frame beta chains. Records with the same CDR3 protein are collapsed into one entry carrying the most frequent genes and DNA. This sample is represented by nearly 800,000 distinct CDR3 sequences; around 25% of them were singletons. The ten largest clonotypes hold roughly 3.8% of the sample. The same sample was also used in a study of T cells of mothers and their children.

Source material: blood. These receptors originate from a boy aged 10-17 years in good health.

A single count supports this clonotype. The chain combines TRBV6-5 with TRBJ2-1; 9 positions match TRBD2. The germline V gene encodes CDR1 MNHEY and CDR2 SVGAGI. The V gene end was trimmed by 0 bases and the J gene end by 6 bases; junction bases not matched to a gene: 3. The CDR3 runs to 15 residues. The CDR3 DNA reads as TGTGCCAGCAGTTACTCGCAACTAGCGGGCAATGAGCAGTTCTTC. This codes for CASSYSQLAGNEQFF.

The chain links TRBV5-1 to TRBJ1-4, with D possibly TRBD1 on 6 matching bases. Trimming pared 0 bases from V and 4 bases from J, leaving 16 bases between. This CDR3 spans 17 amino acids. CDR1 SGHRS and CDR2 YFSETQ come from the germline V gene. CDR3 nucleotides: TGCGCCAGCAGCTTGGACCCGACAGGAGCATATAATGAAAAACTGTTTTTT. It codes for CASSLDPTGAYNEKLFF.

The table lists this clonotype with a few counts. V and J are TRBV12-3 or TRBV12-4 and TRBJ2-5, with 7 nucleotides matching TRBD1. CDR3 length: 14 residues. V shed 5 bases, J shed 2 bases, and the junction held 5 bases outside the gene matches. DNA for the CDR3: TGTGCCAGCAGTGCACAGGGGTTACAAGAGACCCAGTACTTC. Translated: CASSAQGLQETQYF.

This clonotype was seen repeatedly, ten times or more. The chain combines TRBV7-2 with TRBJ2-7; possibly TRBD1 or TRBD2 for D (5 bases each). V lost 1 base and J lost 5, with 6 bases in between. The CDR3 consists of 12 residues. The germline V gene has CDR1 SGHTA and CDR2 FQGNSA. Written as DNA, the CDR3 is TGTGCCAGCAGCTTAGGAGGGGACGAGCAGTACTTC. It specifies CASSLGGDEQYF.

The rearrangement links TRBV6-6 to TRBJ1-2, with 8 bases that match TRBD1. The V gene end was trimmed by 7 bases and the J gene end by 10 bases; junction bases not matched to a gene: 14. Germline V gene lookup returns CDR1 MNHNY and CDR2 SVGAGI (reference sequence). CDR3 size: 14 residues. The CDR3 here is CASNPERDRTFYTF. In nucleotides, the CDR3 is TGTGCCAGCAACCCCGAGAGGGACAGGACTTTCTACACCTTC.

The chain links TRBV4-1 to TRBJ2-5, with 13 positions matching TRBD2. Trimming removed 0 bases from V and 5 bases from J; junction bases left unmatched: 6. The CDR3 length is 17 residues. Germline V lookup: CDR1 MGHRA, CDR2 YSYEKL. CDR3 loop: CASSQDGGLAGLETQYF. The CDR3 DNA sequence: TGCGCCAGCAGCCAAGATGGGGGACTAGCGGGGTTGGAGACCCAGTACTTC.

The V and J genes are TRBV7-2 and TRBJ1-1; tentative D call: TRBD1 (6 bases). The V gene lost 5 bases and the J gene lost 4 bases, with 17 bases spanning the gap. The CDR3 spans 15 residues. The V gene's germline CDR1 is SGHTA and CDR2 FQGNSA. Here the CDR3 reads CASSPYGGEGTEAFF. As DNA, the CDR3 is TGTGCCAGCAGCCCTTACGGGGGCGAGGGCACTGAAGCTTTCTTT.

V and J are TRBV7-2 and TRBJ2-5, with no clear D. Per the germline V gene, CDR1 is SGHTA and CDR2 is FQGNSA. V gave up 5 bases and J gave up 5 bases, with 15 bases separating them. The CDR3 has 14 residues. DNA of the CDR3: TGTGCCAGCAGCGCGAAGGGATTGGGGGAGACCCAGTACTTC. Amino acids: CASSAKGLGETQYF.

This chain links TRBV20-1 with TRBJ2-4; possibly TRBD2 for D (5 bases). Trimming took off 5 bases at V and 6 bases at J, with 20 bases between the two ends. In germline, CDR1 is DFQATT, CDR2 SNEGSKA (reference sequence). This CDR3 region has 15 residues. As DNA, the CDR3 is TGCAGTGCTTCTTTTACGAGAGGGCCTGGAAACATTCAGTACTTC. This encodes CSASFTRGPGNIQYF.

The V and J genes are TRBV3-1 and TRBJ2-3; the D gene is possibly TRBD1 (5 bases). V lost 1 base to trimming and J lost 0 bases, with 8 bases between them. This CDR3 region has 15 residues. Germline CDR1 LGHDT, CDR2 YNNKEL (reference sequence). The DNA for the CDR3 is TGTGCCAGCAGCCAAGTGGACACAAGCACAGATACGCAGTATTTT. Its translation is CASSQVDTSTDTQYF.

The rearrangement uses TRBV30 and TRBJ1-4; D remains unclear. Germline assignment: CDR1 GTSNPN and CDR2 SVGIG (reference sequence). V lost 1 base, J lost 5 bases, and 11 bases lay in between. The CDR3 totals 14 residues. As DNA, the CDR3 is TGTGCCTGGAGTGCCCGCCTGGGAAATGAAAAACTGTTTTTT. It is translated as CAWSARLGNEKLFF.

This clonotype was counted between two and nine times. V gene TRBV18 combines with J gene TRBJ2-5; 8 bases are a match to TRBD2. The CDR3 runs 15 residues. Unmatched junction bases numbered 8, after V lost 3 bases and J lost 5 bases. Germline loops: CDR1 KGHSH, CDR2 LQKENI. CDR3 sequence: CASSPTSVHQETQYF. The CDR3 region has the DNA TGTGCCAGCTCACCGACTAGCGTTCATCAGGAGACCCAGTACTTC.

The rearrangement joins TRBV2 to TRBJ2-5; D unresolved. The V end lost 5 bases, the J end lost 0 bases, and 13 bases lay between the germline ends. The V gene's germline CDR1 is SNHLY and CDR2 FYNNEI. The CDR3 length is 15 residues. The CDR3 sequence is CASSWAVGYQETQYF. The DNA of the CDR3 is TGTGCCAGCAGTTGGGCAGTTGGATACCAAGAGACCCAGTACTTC.

The chain carries TRBV19 and TRBJ2-7, with a tentative D call TRBD1 (6 bases). CDR1 LNHDA and CDR2 SQIVND come from the germline V gene (reference sequence). The V end was cut by 5 bases, the J end by 3 bases, with 14 bases between. CDR3 length: 14 amino acids. CDR3 residues: CASSRTVQGYEQYF. The DNA of the CDR3 is TGTGCCAGTAGTCGGACAGTGCAGGGCTACGAGCAGTACTTC.

The rearrangement uses TRBV29-1 and TRBJ2-7; 11 bases match TRBD2. The CDR3 is 14 residues long. Germline CDR1 and CDR2: SQVTM and ANQGSEA. V gave up 6 bases and J gave up 5 bases; unmatched junction bases: 9. The CDR3 bases are TGCAGCGTGAAGTTAGCGGGAGGGCTGGACGAGCAGTACTTC. Translating it yields CSVKLAGGLDEQYF.

This clonotype was seen only a few times. The chain couples TRBV7-3 to TRBJ2-5; 15 nucleotides match TRBD2. Germline assignment: CDR1 SGHTA and CDR2 FQGTGA. CDR3 length: 15 amino acids. V shed 9 bases and J 4 bases; nucleotides not matched to a gene: 6. Here the CDR3 reads CASSTGLAGGETQYF. The CDR3 region has the DNA TGTGCCAGTAGTACGGGACTAGCGGGAGGAGAGACCCAGTACTTC. Drawing the rest from reference TRBV7-3 and TRBJ2-5, the complete variable domain is GAGVSQTPSNKVTEKGKYVELRCDPISGHTALYWYRQSLGQGPEFLIYFQGTGAADDSGLPNDRFFAVRPEGSVSTLKIQRTERGDSAVYLCASSTGLAGGETQYFGPGTRLLVL.

This clonotype was observed a handful of times. The chain is built from TRBV20-1 and TRBJ2-3; 12 bases match TRBD2. Trimming at V came to 8 bases and at J to 5 bases, leaving 5 bases not matched to a gene. Germline lookup yields CDR1 DFQATT and CDR2 SNEGSKA (reference sequence). The CDR3 length is 13 residues. The CDR3 region is CSHRLAGVDTQYF. For the CDR3, the DNA is TGCAGTCATCGACTAGCGGGAGTAGATACGCAGTATTTT.

The chain recombines TRBV29-1 with TRBJ2-1; 9 nucleotides match TRBD1. J was trimmed by 2 bases and V by 7 bases; bases with no gene match: 3. Germline V gene sequence: CDR1 SQVTM, CDR2 ANQGSEA. This CDR3 has 13 residues. CDR3 region: CSAGQGPYNEQFF. Here the CDR3 DNA reads TGCAGCGCCGGACAGGGGCCCTACAATGAGCAGTTCTTC.

V and J are TRBV7-9 and TRBJ2-1; D remains unclear. Germline CDR1 and CDR2: SEHNR and FQNEAQ (reference sequence). Trimming took off 4 bases at V and 9 bases at J, with 10 bases between the two ends. This CDR3 spans 12 amino acids. The CDR3 is CASSYLDGEQFF. CDR3 bases: TGTGCCAGCAGCTACTTAGACGGTGAGCAGTTCTTC.

This clonotype was observed many times. V usage is TRBV6-1 and J usage is TRBJ2-2; TRBD1 matches 7 bases. CDR1 is MNHNS, CDR2 SASEGT, per germline. The V gene end was trimmed by 1 base and the J gene end by 1 base; junction bases not matched to a gene: 0. The CDR3 contains 15 residues. The CDR3 DNA follows: TGTGCCAGCAGTGAAGGGACAGGGAACACCGGGGAGCTGTTTTTT. It yields the protein CASSEGTGNTGELFF.

V usage is TRBV28 and J usage is TRBJ2-5; D is uncertain. The CDR3 totals 12 residues. From germline, CDR1 is MDHEN and CDR2 SYDVKM. Deletions cut 6 bases from V and 2 bases from J, with 7 bases between. The CDR3 here is CASRALQETQYF. The CDR3 coding sequence is TGTGCCAGCAGAGCCTTACAAGAGACCCAGTACTTC.

This clonotype occurred a few times. J is TRBJ2-5 and V is TRBV18, with 7 bases identical to TRBD2. The length of the CDR3 is 16 residues. The V gene end was trimmed by 4 bases and the J gene end by 2 bases; junction bases not matched to a gene: 10. Germline V lookup: CDR1 KGHSH, CDR2 LQKENI. CDR3 nucleotides: TGTGCCAGCTCACAGAACACCGGGGGGTTGCAAGAGACCCAGTACTTC. It codes for CASSQNTGGLQETQYF.

This clonotype has just a few counts. The chain links TRBV5-1 to TRBJ2-1; possible D gene TRBD2, 5 bases. The CDR3 loop spans 14 amino acids. V was cut by 3 bases and J by 0 bases, with 7 bases left in between. Germline loops: CDR1 SGHRS, CDR2 YFSETQ. The CDR3 DNA sequence: TGCGCCAGCAGCTGGGAGAGCTCCTACAATGAGCAGTTCTTC. This gives the protein CASSWESSYNEQFF.

The chain recombines TRBV24-1 with TRBJ2-1, with D tentatively TRBD1 (6 bases). The CDR3 sequence is 15 residues long. Trimming stripped 3 bases from V and 1 base from J, with 9 bases between. Per germline, CDR1 KGHDR and CDR2 SFDVKD. The CDR3 region has the DNA TGTGCCACCAGTGATGCAGGGGTTTCCTACAATGAGCAGTTCTTC. As protein: CATSDAGVSYNEQFF.

The V gene is TRBV27, the J gene TRBJ2-5; TRBD1 agrees at 8 bases. TRBJ2-1 explains the end of the DNA better; the J call may be wrong. The CDR3 extends over 16 amino acids. Germline CDR1 reads MNHEY; CDR2 reads SMNVEV (reference sequence). CDR3: CASSLGTGRLFNEQFF. The CDR3 nucleotides are TGTGCCAGTAGCCTAGGGACAGGACGTCTTTTCAATGAGCAGTTCTTC.

The V gene is TRBV10-3, the J gene TRBJ2-3; 14 bases agree with TRBD2. CDR1 and CDR2 (germline): ENHRY, SYGVKD. After removal of 5 bases from V and 1 base from J, the junction contained 8 bases not matched to a gene. The CDR3 is 18 amino acids. The CDR3 region is CAISPGLAGEIGTDTQYF. The CDR3 nucleotides are TGTGCCATCAGTCCGGGACTAGCGGGGGAGATAGGCACAGATACGCAGTATTTT.

This clonotype was detected only a few times. This chain uses TRBV7-9 with TRBJ2-2; 8 bases align to TRBD1. Germline V gene sequence: CDR1 SEHNR, CDR2 FQNEAQ (reference sequence). The CDR3 extends over 16 amino acids. The trim removed 2 bases at V and 3 bases at J, leaving 5 bases unmatched. The CDR3 region is CASSLLVDRDTGELFF. The DNA of the CDR3 is TGTGCCAGCAGCTTACTAGTGGACAGGGACACCGGGGAGCTGTTTTTT. The whole variable domain, remainder taken from reference TRBV7-9 and TRBJ2-2, is DTGVSQNPRHKITKRGQNVTFRCDPISEHNRLYWYRQTLGQGPEFLTYFQNEAQLEKSRLLSDRFSAERPKGSFSTLEIQRTEQGDSAMYLCASSLLVDRDTGELFFGEGSRLTVL.

This clonotype was recorded a few times. This chain joins TRBV24-1 and TRBJ2-5; D is ambiguous. CDR3 length equals 11 residues. Per germline, CDR1 KGHDR and CDR2 SFDVKD. V lost 6 bases to trimming and J lost 5 bases, with 6 bases between them. This chain's CDR3 is CATSNSETQYF. The CDR3 bases are TGTGCCACCAGTAATTCGGAGACCCAGTACTTC.

The chain carries TRBV14 and TRBJ1-1; D is unresolved. Germline V gene data show CDR1 as SGHDN and CDR2 as FVKESK. The CDR3 runs 16 residues. Trimming took off 3 bases at V and 6 bases at J, with 20 bases between the two ends. The CDR3 DNA follows: TGTGCCAGCAGCCACCAGGACGGACTCTTCTACTCTGAAGCTTTCTTT. Translating gives CASSHQDGLFYSEAFF.

This clonotype has just a few counts. J is TRBJ1-6 and V is TRBV25-1, with TRBD1 as a possible D gene (5 bases). V lost 3 bases, J lost 6 bases, and 9 bases lay in between. This CDR3 is built from 14 residues. Germline V gives CDR1 MGHDK, CDR2 SYGVNS. CDR3 loop: CASSERQFNSPLHF. The CDR3 region has the DNA TGTGCCAGCAGTGAGCGACAGTTTAATTCACCCCTCCACTTT.